This T cell receptor (beta chain) was recovered during a study of control samples from healthy donors and cancer patients. Generated by immunoSEQ multiplex PCR, the TCRdb table keeps only in-frame clones and is missing some. The repertoire holds roughly 170,000 clones, about nine tenths seen once, with just over 2% in the top ten. Germline loops: CDR1 LNHNV, CDR2 YYDKDF (reference sequence). This CDR3 has 15 amino acids. The V segment lost 0 bases and the J segment 4 bases; nucleotides outside the gene matches: 4. The chain joins TRBV15 to TRBJ2-3; 7 bases match TRBD1. The source of this sequence is a woman aged 40 to 55 in good health. Sequencing used blood. Here the CDR3 DNA reads TGTGCCACCAGCAGAGAGTCAGGGGGAGCAGATACGCAGTATTTT. It specifies CATSRESGGADTQYF.